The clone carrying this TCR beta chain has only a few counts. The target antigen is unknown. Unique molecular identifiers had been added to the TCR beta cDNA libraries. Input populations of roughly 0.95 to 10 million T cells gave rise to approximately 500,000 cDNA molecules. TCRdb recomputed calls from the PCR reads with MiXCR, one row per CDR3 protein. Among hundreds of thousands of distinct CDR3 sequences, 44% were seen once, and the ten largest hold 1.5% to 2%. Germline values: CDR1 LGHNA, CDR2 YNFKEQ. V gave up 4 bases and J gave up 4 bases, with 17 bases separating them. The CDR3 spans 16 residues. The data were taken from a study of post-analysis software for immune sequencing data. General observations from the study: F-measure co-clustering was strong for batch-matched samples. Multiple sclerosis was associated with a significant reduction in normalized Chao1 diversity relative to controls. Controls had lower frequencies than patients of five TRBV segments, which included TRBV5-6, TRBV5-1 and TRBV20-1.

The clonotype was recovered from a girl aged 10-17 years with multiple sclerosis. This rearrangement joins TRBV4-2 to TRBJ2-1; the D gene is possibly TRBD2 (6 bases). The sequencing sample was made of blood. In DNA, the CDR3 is TGTGCCAGCAGCCCATTAGGAGGCGGGACTTACAATGAGCAGTTCTTC. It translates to CASSPLGGGTYNEQFF.